This T cell receptor (beta chain) was sequenced for a study of T cells in localized non-small cell lung cancer (dated by TCRdb to about 2020). About the full investigation: Comparing tumors with uninvolved tumor-adjacent lungs, the study looked at the T cell repertoires of roughly 250 patients with early-stage NSCLC. Of the NSCLC patients, 129 were male and around 97 were female, and the mean age was around 70 years. The cohort consisted of under 300 treatment-naive NSCLC patients whose localized lung tumors had been resected. Here is what the overall study found, with its caveats: Longer overall survival was associated with higher T cell density in blood, whereas shorter survival was associated with higher clonality in adjacent lung. A median of approximately 55 of the top 100 tumor clones were detected in paired uninvolved adjacent lung, and 28 of these tumor clones were also found among the top 100 clones of the paired uninvolved adjacent lung. Uninvolved tumor-adjacent lung showed the highest T cell clonality, higher than tumor, which suggests more focused antigenic responses in the uninvolved tumor-adjacent lung. Since the design was exploratory, TCR variables were selected using unadjusted p-values with no false-discovery rate correction. Multi-region tumor sequencing was not performed, so intratumor heterogeneity could not be excluded.

CDR3 length: 17 amino acids, cysteine to phenylalanine. Just the 51-base CDR3 DNA is kept, in frame starting at base 1. V is pruned by 5 bases and J by 2 bases, leaving 9 bases of the junction without a gene match. The germline V gene (reference sequence) sets CDR1 to SEHNR and CDR2 to FQNEAQ. At diagnosis, peripheral blood, uninvolved tumor-adjacent lung and tumor were collected and were preserved as a mix of fresh-frozen and FFPE material. Blood samples were analyzed as peripheral blood mononuclear cells for TCR repertoire profiling. This clone was seen a single time. The antigen it binds to is not known. No quality values exist for individual bases; no much larger clone is one base distant. TCR beta CDR3 regions were sequenced from DNA using the immunoSEQ Assay. The original pipeline was this. To compute T cell density, TCR beta template counts were normalized to usable DNA, which was estimated by amplifying housekeeping genes. The preseqR package was used to estimate richness by extrapolating to 400,000 templates for PBMC samples and to 120,000 templates for tissue samples. Clonality was defined by subtracting Pielou's evenness from one. Tissue-enriched TCRs were identified through differential abundance testing performed on productive amino-acid clonotypes, with a minimum total count of 5 and an alpha of 0.1. The Jaccard Index and the Morisita Overlap Index were used to measure repertoire overlap between compartments. GLIPH clustered TCR beta CDR3s with public tetramer-defined viral CDR3s; viral motifs required at least three viral sequences plus V-gene enrichment. The immuneACCESS repertoire file appears here via TCRdb, limited to in-frame rearrangements. These files lack a portion of the clones; in checked studies, under half of the deficit traces to unresolved V genes, and the cause of the others is not known. The V and J calls and clone size come from that table; D and trimming were worked out from the DNA. A total of about 11,000 clones appear in this sample, 80% to 90% of them only once. 20% of the sample belongs to the ten largest clones.

The source is a female donor over 55 with stage II lung adenocarcinoma. Sequencing was performed on peripheral blood mononuclear cells, taken before any cancer treatment. The rearrangement joined TRBV7-9 to TRBJ2-5; 12 middle bases align to TRBD2. CDR3 sequence: CASSLTSGGTLQETQYF. The DNA sequence is given as TGTGCCAGCAGCCTGACTAGCGGGGGTACCTTACAAGAGACCCAGTACTTC.